This entry is about one TCR beta chain. Its cognate antigen is unknown. Deep-level running was used for the assay. In the authors' methods: ImmunoSEQ only sent back junction sequences with no quality scores, so filtering was done differently. Libraries were prepared by immunoSEQ multiplex PCR; TCRdb keeps only in-frame clonotypes and omits some of them. V, J and clone size reflect that table, while D and trimming were determined from the DNA. The table has about 1.1 million clones, approximately 80% seen once. This sample is part of a study of shared clonotypes between healthy human individuals. Notes on the study in general: A generally larger estimated richness was seen in naive subsets than in memory subsets.

The sequenced sample was memory CD4+ T cells from PBMCs. The subset: CD45RA-negative fraction. The sequence came from a man aged 18 to 29 in good health. Some clones in this sample may be carry-over from other donors' samples.

The CDR3: CATTARYNEQFF. The CDR3 DNA is TGTGCCACCACAGCTCGCTACAATGAGCAGTTCTTC. The rearrangement links TRBV7-9 to TRBJ2-1; D is ambiguous. V lost 10 bases and J lost 3, with 10 bases in between. The CDR3 runs 12 residues. CDR1 and CDR2 from the germline V gene are SEHNR and FQNEAQ (reference sequence). The variable domain in full, with the rest retrieved from reference TRBV7-9 and TRBJ2-1, is DTGVSQNPRHKITKRGQNVTFRCDPISEHNRLYWYRQTLGQGPEFLTYFQNEAQLEKSRLLSDRFSAERPKGSFSTLEIQRTEQGDSAMYLCATTARYNEQFFGPGTRLTVL.